This entry lists 30 T cell receptor beta chains sequenced from one sample in a study of blood T cell repertoires in COVID-19 (dated by TCRdb to 2020 to 2021). The receptor library was made with the immunoSEQ multiplex PCR assay. In TCRdb, the immuneACCESS table is reduced to in-frame sequences with V and J assigned. These tables do not hold every clone; where another copy was compared, an unresolved V gene accounts for under half, and the others remain unexplained. The sample table contains 140,000 to 150,000 clones; only one count was recorded for approximately 90% of them. The top ten hold under 3% of the sample. Sequencing was performed on peripheral blood. These receptors all stem from a man in his fifties or sixties with active or convalescent COVID-19.

This chain joins TRBV5-5 and TRBJ1-1; D may be TRBD1 (6 bases). CDR1 and CDR2 from the germline V gene are SGHKS and YYEKEE (reference sequence). Trimming cost V 4 bases and J 1 base, with 14 bases left between them. CDR3 length: 15 residues. The CDR3 here is CASSPGGGWNTEAFF. In DNA, the CDR3 is TGTGCCAGCAGCCCCGGGGGGGGCTGGAACACTGAAGCTTTCTTT.

The J gene is TRBJ2-4, the V gene TRBV3-1 (or the pseudogene TRBV3-2), with a possible D match to TRBD2 (6 bases). Germline V CDR1 and CDR2: LGHDT, YNNKEL (reference sequence). The CDR3 is 17 residues long. The V gene lost 5 bases and the J gene lost 8 bases, with 25 bases spanning the gap. CDR3 nucleotide sequence: TGTGCCAGCAGCGCCCCCTCCGGCGGGAAGGGGTTCGACATTCAGTACTTC. Amino acids: CASSAPSGGKGFDIQYF.

The genes are TRBV30 and TRBJ2-7; TRBD1 matches 12 bases. V was pared by 8 bases and J by 5 bases, with 10 bases of the junction left unmatched. Germline assignment: CDR1 GTSNPN and CDR2 SVGIG (reference sequence). This CDR3 spans 14 amino acids. The DNA for the CDR3 is TGTGCCGGAACTGGGGACAGGGGGCGAGACGAGCAGTACTTC. As protein: CAGTGDRGRDEQYF. The whole variable domain, remainder taken from reference TRBV30 and TRBJ2-7, is SQTIHQWPATLVQPVGSPLSLECTVEGTSNPNLYWYRQAAGRGLQLLFYSVGIGQISSEVPQNLSASRPQDRQFILSSKKLLLSDSGFYLCAGTGDRGRDEQYFGPGTRLTVT.

The chain employs TRBV7-9 and TRBJ1-2; maybe TRBD1 (5 bases). Between the trimmed V and J ends, which lost 5 bases and 6 bases, there was a span of 10 bases. Germline V gene lookup returns CDR1 SEHNR and CDR2 FQNEAQ (reference sequence). This CDR3 contains 12 residues. The CDR3 here is CASSRGGDGYTF. For the CDR3, the DNA is TGTGCCAGCAGCCGTGGGGGGGATGGCTACACCTTC.

The CDR3 sequence is CASSARIRRNTEAFF. CDR3 in DNA: TGTGCCAGCAGTGCTCGGATCAGGCGGAACACTGAAGCTTTCTTT. V gene TRBV28 combines with J gene TRBJ1-1; D is unresolved. The CDR3 loop spans 15 amino acids. Trimming removed 5 bases at V and 1 base at J, with 14 bases between. Germline V gives CDR1 MDHEN, CDR2 SYDVKM.

The chain has TRBV15 and TRBJ1-2; D is possibly TRBD1 (6 bases). The CDR3 contains 14 residues. Germline V gene data show CDR1 as LNHNV and CDR2 as YYDKDF (reference sequence). V lost 2 bases and J 8 bases, leaving 15 bases between the germline ends. The CDR3 here is CATSRLHRERGYTF. In nucleotides, the CDR3 is TGTGCCACCAGCAGACTACACAGGGAACGGGGCTACACCTTC.

This chain links TRBV5-4 with TRBJ2-1; 7 nucleotides agree with TRBD1. CDR3 size: 15 residues. V trimming: 3 bases; J trimming: 0 bases; junction bases outside the gene matches: 3. Germline V gene lookup returns CDR1 SGHNT and CDR2 YYREEE (reference sequence). The CDR3 here is CASSSGTASYNEQFF. The CDR3 region has the DNA TGTGCCAGCAGCTCTGGGACAGCCTCCTACAATGAGCAGTTCTTC.

The genes are TRBV21-1 and TRBJ1-3; the table's D call of TRBD1 was not tested on the DNA. TRBV21-1 constitutes a pseudogene. The CDR3 is 13 residues long. DNA for the CDR3: TGTGCCACCGCGACAGGGGTGGGAAACACCATATATTTT. It encodes CATATGVGNTIYF.

The genes are TRBV3-1 (or the pseudogene TRBV3-2) and TRBJ1-1, with 7 nucleotides matching TRBD1. The CDR3 contains 17 residues. Germline assignment: CDR1 LGHDT and CDR2 YNNKEL (reference sequence). J was trimmed by 4 bases and V by 1 base; bases with no gene match: 12. CDR3 region: CASSQVPGTAWGTEAFF. The CDR3 DNA reads as TGTGCCAGCAGCCAAGTTCCTGGGACAGCTTGGGGCACTGAAGCTTTCTTT.

The chain carries TRBV19 and TRBJ1-2; 10 bases align to TRBD1. Germline assignment: CDR1 LNHDA and CDR2 SQIVND (reference sequence). The CDR3 covers 17 residues. The V gene end was trimmed by 6 bases and the J gene end by 3 bases; junction bases not matched to a gene: 13. The chain's CDR3 is CASSPRTGGNVDYGYTF. CDR3 DNA: TGTGCCAGTAGCCCCAGGACAGGGGGTAACGTGGACTATGGCTACACCTTC.

This sequence joins TRBV4-2 and TRBJ2-1; 7 nucleotides agree with TRBD1. The CDR3 runs 16 residues. CDR1 is LGHNA, CDR2 YNFKEQ, per germline. V gave up 3 bases and J gave up 3 bases; unmatched junction bases: 8. In DNA, the CDR3 is TGTGCCAGCAGCCATAAAGGCCCAGGGGGCTACAATGAGCAGTTCTTC. Translating gives CASSHKGPGGYNEQFF.

The rearrangement joins TRBV6-2 or TRBV6-3 to TRBJ2-7; 7 positions match TRBD1. Germline trimming cut 2 bases from V and 0 bases from J; bases unmatched to any gene: 7. CDR1 and CDR2 (germline): MNHEY, SVGEGT. This CDR3 spans 16 amino acids. Here the CDR3 reads CASSYPDRANSYEQYF. The CDR3, as DNA: TGTGCCAGCAGTTACCCTGACAGGGCAAACTCCTACGAGCAGTACTTC.

Remarks on this clone: The junction and the germline gene differ at one end; a read error may be behind it. This chain uses TRBV2 with TRBJ2-7, with D maybe TRBD2 (6 bases). From germline, CDR1 is SNHLY and CDR2 FYNNEI. CDR3 size: 12 residues. The CDR3 loop is CASARGGGATRF. The CDR3 coding sequence is TGTGCCAGCGCAAGGGGTGGAGGGGCAACTAGGTTC.

This CDR3 reads CASSPPAAVRVKYF. CDR3 nucleotide sequence: TGTGCCAGCTCACCACCCGCGGCCGTCCGGGTTAAGTATTTT. The V call is TRBV18, the J call TRBJ2-3, with D uncertain. Trimming removed 0 bases from V and 13 bases from J, with 17 bases in between. The CDR3 has 14 amino acids. Germline assignment: CDR1 KGHSH and CDR2 LQKENI.

In its sample, this clone was seen a few times. CDR3 loop: CSVQTGLVYEQYF. As DNA, the CDR3 is TGCAGCGTTCAGACAGGGTTGGTCTACGAGCAGTACTTC. The chain combines TRBV29-1 with TRBJ2-7; 7 nucleotides agree with TRBD1. Germline V gives CDR1 SQVTM, CDR2 ANQGSEA. The ends lost 5 bases at V and 3 bases at J; junction bases unmatched: 7. The CDR3 consists of 13 residues.

V usage is TRBV7-6 and J usage is TRBJ2-5, with D uncertain. The CDR3 contains 14 residues. The V gene lost 2 bases and the J gene lost 2 bases, with 9 bases spanning the gap. From germline, CDR1 is SGHVS and CDR2 FNYEAQ. CDR3 region: CASSLQSGQETQYF. The CDR3 DNA is TGTGCCAGCAGCTTACAGTCAGGTCAAGAGACCCAGTACTTC.

The chain couples TRBV7-2 to TRBJ2-7; 8 nucleotides agree with TRBD1. J was trimmed by 3 bases and V by 3 bases; bases with no gene match: 7. CDR3 length: 15 amino acids. Germline V gene lookup returns CDR1 SGHTA and CDR2 FQGNSA. The chain's CDR3 is CASSFLTGVRYEQYF. The CDR3 nucleotides are TGTGCCAGCAGCTTTTTGACAGGGGTTCGCTACGAGCAGTACTTC. Supplemented by reference TRBV7-2 and TRBJ2-7, the full variable domain reads GAGVSQSPSNKVTEKGKDVELRCDPISGHTALYWYRQSLGQGLEFLIYFQGNSAPDKSGLPSDRFSAERTGGSVSTLTIQRTQQEDSAVYLCASSFLTGVRYEQYFGPGTRLTVT.

The gene calls are TRBV21-1 and TRBJ2-3; the tabulated D call, TRBD2, remains unverified against the DNA. TRBV21-1 is labeled a pseudogene. The CDR3 totals 17 residues. CDR3 coding DNA: TGTGCCAGCAGCACCCCTGGGGGGGCCGCGAGAACAGATACGCAGTATTTT. Its protein product is CASSTPGGAARTDTQYF.

The J gene is TRBJ1-3, the V gene TRBV28; D not certain. Trimming left V 7 bases short and J 4 bases short, with 11 bases between. Germline V gene lookup returns CDR1 MDHEN and CDR2 SYDVKM. The CDR3 has 13 residues. The CDR3 DNA is TGTGCCAGCATGGAGGGCGCCGGAAACACCATATATTTT. Amino acids: CASMEGAGNTIYF.

The chain is built from TRBV29-1 and TRBJ1-1; D gene uncertain. Germline V gene sequence: CDR1 SQVTM, CDR2 ANQGSEA. The V and J ends lost 3 bases and 6 bases respectively, with 5 bases between them. The CDR3 totals 10 residues. The CDR3 DNA sequence: TGCAGCGTTGAGACTGCTGAAGCTTTCTTT. Translation: CSVETAEAFF.

This clone is a singleton in its sample. The rearrangement joins TRBV7-2 to TRBJ2-7; TRBD1 agrees at 7 bases. Germline CDR1 reads SGHTA; CDR2 reads FQGNSA. Germline trimming cut 5 bases from V and 1 base from J; bases unmatched to any gene: 5. This CDR3 has 14 amino acids. CDR3 sequence (DNA): TGTGCCAGCAGCGTCCGACAGGGATCCTACGAGCAGTACTTC. Amino acid sequence: CASSVRQGSYEQYF.

The chain carries TRBV3-1 (or the pseudogene TRBV3-2) and TRBJ2-7; perhaps TRBD2 as D (6 bases). The germline V gene encodes CDR1 LGHDT and CDR2 YNNKEL (reference sequence). V was cut by 4 bases and J by 2 bases, with 15 bases left in between. The CDR3 totals 15 residues. The CDR3 protein is CASSLGRRGPYEQYF. In DNA, the CDR3 is TGTGCCAGCAGCCTGGGCAGGAGGGGCCCCTACGAGCAGTACTTC.

The chain combines TRBV5-6 with TRBJ1-2; 7 nucleotides agree with TRBD1. CDR1 and CDR2 (germline): SGHDT, YYEEEE. Losses at the gene ends were 6 bases for V and 14 bases for J; bases not matched to a gene: 16. The CDR3 sequence is 13 residues long. The CDR3 nucleotides read TGTGCCAGCACCCTCGGGACAGAACTTAGAGGGACCTTC. Translated: CASTLGTELRGTF.

The genes are TRBV18 and TRBJ2-2, with 8 bases fitting TRBD2. This CDR3 is 17 amino acids long. The V segment lost 2 bases and the J segment 3 bases; nucleotides outside the gene matches: 8. Germline CDR1 and CDR2: KGHSH and LQKENI. CDR3 in DNA: TGTGCCAGCTCACCAAGAACGGGGGGGCCGGACACCGGGGAGCTGTTTTTT. This encodes CASSPRTGGPDTGELFF.

The J gene is TRBJ2-3, the V gene TRBV4-2; TRBD2 is a possible D gene (6 bases). Germline lookup yields CDR1 LGHNA and CDR2 YNFKEQ. The CDR3 spans 14 residues. The V end lost 5 bases, the J end lost 1 base, and 10 bases lay between the germline ends. CDR3 sequence: CASSTGGGTDTQYF. As DNA, the CDR3 is TGTGCCAGCAGCACTGGCGGGGGCACAGATACGCAGTATTTT.

The chain uses TRBV6-2 or TRBV6-3 and TRBJ2-7, with a weak D call TRBD2 (5 bases). This CDR3 has 14 residues. The germline CDR1 and CDR2 sequences are MNHEY and SVGEGT. The V end lost 4 bases, the J end lost 2 bases, and 12 bases lay between the germline ends. The DNA for the CDR3 is TGTGCCAGCAGTTTCCGGGGTAGAACCTACGAGCAGTACTTC. This encodes CASSFRGRTYEQYF.

V and J are TRBV6-5 and TRBJ2-2, with D possibly matching TRBD2 (7 bases). The V and J ends lost 0 bases and 4 bases respectively, with 12 bases between them. CDR3 length: 16 residues. Germline V gene sequence: CDR1 MNHEY, CDR2 SVGAGI. CDR3 DNA: TGTGCCAGCAGTTACTCGTCGGGGGGCTCCACCGGGGAGCTGTTTTTT. This sequence encodes CASSYSSGGSTGELFF.

This clone was picked up one time. The chain uses TRBV21-1 and TRBJ2-3; TRBD2, the table's D call, lacks a check against the DNA. TRBV21-1 is a pseudogene. CDR3 size: 18 residues. The CDR3 here is CARKGWTSGRGSTDTQYF. The CDR3 DNA reads as TGTGCCAGAAAGGGGTGGACTAGCGGAAGGGGTAGCACAGATACGCAGTATTTT.

DNA of the CDR3: TGTGCCAGCAGCGTAGGAGGTGTGCTCACAGATACGCAGTATTTT. It encodes CASSVGGVLTDTQYF. The rearrangement uses TRBV9 and TRBJ2-3; D is unclear. The germline V and J ends were trimmed by 0 bases and 2 bases, with 10 bases remaining between them. Germline V gene data show CDR1 as SGDLS and CDR2 as YYNGEE. The length of the CDR3 is 15 residues.

The chain uses TRBV19 and TRBJ2-7; 9 bases line up with TRBD1. The CDR3 consists of 13 residues. Germline values: CDR1 LNHDA, CDR2 SQIVND (reference sequence). The junction had 9 bases not matched to a gene; V was cut back by 9 bases and J by 6 bases. The CDR3: CASQDRGSGEQYF. The CDR3 nucleotides read TGTGCCAGCCAGGACAGGGGTAGCGGCGAGCAGTACTTC.